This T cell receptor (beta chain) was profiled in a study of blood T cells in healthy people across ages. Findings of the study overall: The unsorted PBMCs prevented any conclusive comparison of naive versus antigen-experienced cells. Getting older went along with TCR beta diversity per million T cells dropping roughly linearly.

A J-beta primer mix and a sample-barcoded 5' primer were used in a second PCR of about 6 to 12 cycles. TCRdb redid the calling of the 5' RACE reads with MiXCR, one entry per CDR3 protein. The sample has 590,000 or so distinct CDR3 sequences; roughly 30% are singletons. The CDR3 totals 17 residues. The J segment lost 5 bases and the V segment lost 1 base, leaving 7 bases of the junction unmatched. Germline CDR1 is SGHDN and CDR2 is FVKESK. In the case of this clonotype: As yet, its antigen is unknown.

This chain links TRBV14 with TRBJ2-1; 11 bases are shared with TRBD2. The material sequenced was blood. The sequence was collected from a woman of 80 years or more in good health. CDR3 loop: CASSQVPMGLADNEQFF. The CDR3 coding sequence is TGTGCCAGCAGCCAAGTCCCCATGGGACTAGCGGACAATGAGCAGTTCTTC.